The sample holds a few counts of the clone carrying this T cell receptor beta chain. These data belong to a study of T cell repertoires in cytomegalovirus infection. Trimming stripped 6 bases from V and 8 bases from J, with 11 bases between. This CDR3 region has 12 residues. The V gene's germline CDR1 is MNHEY and CDR2 SVGEGT. One entry per CDR3 protein, called by TCRdb with MiXCR from the reads. In the table there are some 180,000 distinct CDR3 sequences, approximately 19% of which are singletons. The gene calls are TRBV6-2 or TRBV6-3 and TRBJ1-5; D remains ambiguous. What was sequenced was PBMCs. This clonotype was sampled from a human donor in good health (CMV status not recorded). Some clones in this sample may be carry-over from other donors' samples. CDR3 nucleotide sequence: TGTGCCAGCAGGAAGGCTCAGGAGCCCCAGCATTTT. Encoded protein: CASRKAQEPQHF.